Presented here are 19 T cell receptor beta chains from one specimen sequenced in a study of T cell responses to AZD1222 COVID-19 vaccine. TCRdb keeps only in-frame clones here, not all; method: immunoSEQ multiplex PCR. Of about 85,000 clones listed, 70% to 90% are singletons. Sequenced here: peripheral blood, sampled on day 0 of AZD1222 vaccination. These receptors came from an adult in good health.

The V call is TRBV6-5, the J call TRBJ2-2, with 8 bases identical to TRBD2. The CDR3 is 15 amino acids. Germline V gene lookup returns CDR1 MNHEY and CDR2 SVGAGI. With V trimmed by 7 bases and J by 3 bases, 7 bases remained unmatched. CDR3 nucleotides: TGTGCCAGCACCCGTAGCGGGAAGGACACCGGGGAGCTGTTTTTT. Translation: CASTRSGKDTGELFF.

The DNA of the CDR3 is TGCGCCAGCAGCCCCATTTCTGGGGACACTGAAGCTTTCTTT. This translates into CASSPISGDTEAFF. The chain combines TRBV4-1 with TRBJ1-1, with D uncertain. This CDR3 region has 14 residues. Per the germline V gene, CDR1 is MGHRA and CDR2 is YSYEKL. The germline V and J ends were trimmed by 4 bases and 3 bases, with 12 bases remaining between them.

This sequence joins TRBV6-1 and TRBJ1-2; weak D call: TRBD1 (6 bases). Germline V lookup: CDR1 MNHNS, CDR2 SASEGT. The CDR3 has 20 residues. Between the trimmed V and J ends, which lost 4 bases and 2 bases, there was a span of 29 bases. CDR3 nucleotides: TGTGCCAGCAGTGTACAACTGCCGAGGGGGGCGTCGTCCCACAACTATGGCTACACCTTC. Its protein product is CASSVQLPRGASSHNYGYTF.

V gene TRBV10-3 combines with J gene TRBJ2-7, with 7 positions matching TRBD1. The junction had 6 bases not matched to a gene; V was cut back by 6 bases and J by 4 bases. Germline V gives CDR1 ENHRY, CDR2 SYGVKD. The CDR3 length is 13 residues. The CDR3 DNA reads TGTGCCATCAGGCCCACAGGGGCATACGAGCAGTACTTC. This translates into CAIRPTGAYEQYF.

The chain is built from TRBV6-5 and TRBJ2-7, with D perhaps matching TRBD2 (6 bases). Trimming stripped 4 bases from V and 2 bases from J, with 15 bases between. The CDR3 is 15 residues long. Germline V lookup: CDR1 MNHEY, CDR2 SVGAGI. Here the CDR3 DNA reads TGTGCCAGCAGTTTGGAGGGCGGGGCGACCTACGAGCAGTACTTC. It codes for CASSLEGGATYEQYF.

This clone has only one observation. The V call is TRBV10-3, the J call TRBJ2-1; 11 bases are a match to TRBD2. The CDR3 is made up of 17 amino acids. After removal of 3 bases from V and 1 base from J, the junction contained 5 bases not matched to a gene. The germline V gene encodes CDR1 ENHRY and CDR2 SYGVKD. The CDR3 here is CAISEKLAGASYNEQFF. CDR3 DNA: TGTGCCATCAGTGAAAAACTAGCGGGAGCTTCCTACAATGAGCAGTTCTTC.

This sequence joins TRBV6-4 and TRBJ2-1; TRBD2 is a possible D gene (6 bases). The CDR3 is made up of 17 amino acids. Germline CDR1 and CDR2: MRHNA and SNTAGT. V gave up 3 bases and J gave up 0 bases, with 15 bases separating them. CDR3 in DNA: TGTGCCAGCAGTGAGACCGGGTTAGCGGCCTCCTACAATGAGCAGTTCTTC. It specifies CASSETGLAASYNEQFF.

This chain connects TRBV19 to TRBJ2-7, with D possibly matching TRBD1 (5 bases). V was shortened by 4 bases and J by 7 bases, with 17 bases between the two germline ends. The CDR3 loop spans 14 amino acids. Germline values: CDR1 LNHDA, CDR2 SQIVND (reference sequence). The CDR3, as DNA: TGTGCCAGTAGTAGGGAAGGGGCTGGCAGAGAGCAGTACTTC. This translates into CASSREGAGREQYF.

V is TRBV28 and J is TRBJ2-1; D gene unclear. The CDR3 runs 11 residues. The germline CDR1 and CDR2 sequences are MDHEN and SYDVKM. V gave up 3 bases and J gave up 10 bases, with 7 bases separating them. In DNA form, the CDR3 reads TGTGCCAGCAGTTTTGGGTGGGAGCAGTTCTTC. It is translated as CASSFGWEQFF.

V usage is TRBV9 and J usage is TRBJ2-7, with D perhaps matching TRBD1 (5 bases). V was clipped by 0 bases and J by 5 bases, with 12 bases between them. Looked up from germline, CDR1 is SGDLS and CDR2 is YYNGEE. The CDR3 spans 14 residues. The CDR3, as DNA: TGTGCCAGCAGCGTAGGGGTGGGGCTCGACGAGCAGTACTTC. Its translation: CASSVGVGLDEQYF.

This sequence joins TRBV6-5 and TRBJ1-1; maybe TRBD1 (6 bases). Looked up from germline, CDR1 is MNHEY and CDR2 is SVGAGI. V lost 6 bases and J lost 3, with 14 bases in between. The CDR3 runs 14 residues. CDR3 protein: CASRNRVGDTEAFF. The CDR3 DNA follows: TGTGCCAGCAGGAACAGGGTAGGAGACACTGAAGCTTTCTTT.

This sequence joins TRBV6-5 and TRBJ2-7; 8 nucleotides line up with TRBD1. The CDR3 is 13 amino acids. From germline, CDR1 is MNHEY and CDR2 SVGAGI. Trimming at V came to 6 bases and at J to 2 bases, leaving 3 bases not matched to a gene. CDR3 region: CASRLQGAYEQYF. The CDR3 nucleotides read TGTGCCAGCAGGCTACAGGGGGCCTACGAGCAGTACTTC.

V gene TRBV19 combines with J gene TRBJ2-2; 10 bases align to TRBD1. The length of the CDR3 is 16 residues. With 4 bases clipped from V and 4 bases from J, the junction kept 6 bases outside the gene matches. Per the germline V gene, CDR1 is LNHDA and CDR2 is SQIVND (reference sequence). CDR3 residues: CASSKRQGASTGELFF. DNA of the CDR3: TGTGCCAGTAGTAAGAGACAGGGGGCAAGCACCGGGGAGCTGTTTTTT.

The V call is TRBV9, the J call TRBJ2-2; 12 bases align to TRBD2. After removal of 4 bases from V and 5 bases from J, the junction contained 3 bases not matched to a gene. In germline, CDR1 is SGDLS, CDR2 YYNGEE. CDR3 size: 15 residues. In nucleotides, the CDR3 is TGTGCCAGCAGCCTAGGGACTAGCGGGACCGGGGAGCTGTTTTTT. It specifies CASSLGTSGTGELFF.

This chain uses TRBV25-1 with TRBJ2-7; TRBD1 agrees at 7 bases. Germline CDR1 MGHDK, CDR2 SYGVNS. The CDR3 covers 15 residues. V dropped 5 bases and J dropped 2; count of bases not matched to a gene: 9. The CDR3 region has the DNA TGTGCCAGCAGTCCCGACAGCGACAGGGCCTACGAGCAGTACTTC. Amino acids: CASSPDSDRAYEQYF.

The chain carries TRBV2 and TRBJ1-1; 9 nucleotides match TRBD1. The CDR3 is made up of 15 amino acids. The V and J ends lost 6 bases and 1 base, in that order; junction bases with no gene match: 6. CDR1 and CDR2 (germline): SNHLY, FYNNEI. The CDR3 loop reads CASRKDRGRNTEAFF. In nucleotides, the CDR3 is TGTGCCAGCAGGAAGGACAGGGGACGGAACACTGAAGCTTTCTTT. Full variable domain (remainder filled in from reference TRBV2 and TRBJ1-1): EPEVTQTPSHQVTQMGQEVILRCVPISNHLYFYWYRQILGQKVEFLVSFYNNEISEKSEIFDDQFSVERPDGSNFTLKIRSTKLEDSAMYFCASRKDRGRNTEAFFGQGTRLTVV.

The chain couples TRBV3-1 (or the pseudogene TRBV3-2) to TRBJ2-1; 8 positions match TRBD2. V shed 4 bases and J 3 bases; nucleotides not matched to a gene: 11. The CDR3 has 17 amino acids. The germline CDR1 and CDR2 sequences are LGHDT and YNNKEL (reference sequence). DNA of the CDR3: TGTGCCAGCAGCCCCTCTGTCGGGAGGGCCGGCTACAATGAGCAGTTCTTC. This translates into CASSPSVGRAGYNEQFF.

The rearrangement links TRBV9 to TRBJ1-6; 8 bases map to TRBD1. Germline loops: CDR1 SGDLS, CDR2 YYNGEE. V dropped 3 bases and J dropped 7; count of bases not matched to a gene: 6. CDR3 length: 15 amino acids. As DNA, the CDR3 is TGTGCCAGCAGCGAAGGGACAGGCGTCAATTCACCCCTCCACTTT. This translates into CASSEGTGVNSPLHF.

The CDR3 nucleotides read TGTGCCAGCAGTTACGGACAGGATAATTCACCCCTCCACTTT. This translates into CASSYGQDNSPLHF. This rearrangement joins TRBV6-2 or TRBV6-3 to TRBJ1-6; 7 nucleotides line up with TRBD1. The CDR3 contains 14 residues. Per the germline V gene, CDR1 is MNHEY and CDR2 is SVGEGT. The ends lost 2 bases at V and 5 bases at J; junction bases unmatched: 0.